This record covers a single TCR beta chain. As for treatment: oral pan-JAK inhibitor, 5-10 mg twice daily. This CDR3 contains 17 residues. Germline CDR1 reads LGHNA; CDR2 reads YSLEER. Trimming removed 4 bases at V and 1 base at J, with 19 bases between. This record comes from a study of CD8+ T cells in alopecia areata. In each case, RNA was isolated and then reverse transcribed into cDNA as the sequencing template. Method: immunoSEQ multiplex PCR; TCRdb's copy keeps in-frame clones and lacks some. Seen here are some 170,000 clones, roughly 53% observed once, and the top ten hold roughly a tenth. The sequence derives from a human donor with alopecia areata. The sample here was CD8+ T cells sorted from blood, taken at week 24, from a patient treated with tofacitinib. This chain uses TRBV4-3 with TRBJ1-1; D unclear. The DNA of the CDR3 is TGCGCCAGCAGCCCAGAGTCGTCCGTGCTGGGGAACACTGAAGCTTTCTTT. Its protein is CASSPESSVLGNTEAFF.